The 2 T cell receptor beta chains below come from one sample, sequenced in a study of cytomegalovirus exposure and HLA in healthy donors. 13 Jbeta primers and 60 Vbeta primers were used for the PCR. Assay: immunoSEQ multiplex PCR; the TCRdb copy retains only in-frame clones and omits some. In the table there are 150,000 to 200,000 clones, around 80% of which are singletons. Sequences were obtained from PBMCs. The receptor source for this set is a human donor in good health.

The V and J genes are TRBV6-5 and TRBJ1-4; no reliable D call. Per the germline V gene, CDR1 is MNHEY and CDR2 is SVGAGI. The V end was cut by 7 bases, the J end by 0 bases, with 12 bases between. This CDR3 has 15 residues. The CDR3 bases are TGTGCCAGCATGTTGGAGCTAACAACTAATGAAAAACTGTTTTTT. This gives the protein CASMLELTTNEKLFF.

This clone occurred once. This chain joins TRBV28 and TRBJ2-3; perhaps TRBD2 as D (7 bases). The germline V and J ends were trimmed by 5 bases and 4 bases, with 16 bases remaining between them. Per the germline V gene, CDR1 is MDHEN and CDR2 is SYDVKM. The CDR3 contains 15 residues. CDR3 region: CASSNPRGGADTQYF. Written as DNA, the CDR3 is TGTGCCAGCAGTAATCCAAGGGGGGGGGCAGATACGCAGTATTTT.